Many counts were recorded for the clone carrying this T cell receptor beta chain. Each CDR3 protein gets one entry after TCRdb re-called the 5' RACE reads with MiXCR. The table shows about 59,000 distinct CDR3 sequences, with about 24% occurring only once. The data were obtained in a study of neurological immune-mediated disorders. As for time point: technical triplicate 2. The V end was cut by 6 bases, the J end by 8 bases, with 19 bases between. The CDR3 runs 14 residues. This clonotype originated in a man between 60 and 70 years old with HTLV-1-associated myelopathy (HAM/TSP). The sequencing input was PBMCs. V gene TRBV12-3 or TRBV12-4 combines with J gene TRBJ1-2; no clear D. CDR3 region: CASSPVSVLGGYTF. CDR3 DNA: TGTGCCAGCAGCCCTGTTTCGGTACTGGGAGGCTACACCTTC.